The 5 T cell receptor beta chains below all came from one sample that was sequenced in a study of spatial heterogeneity in lung cancer. Stated time point: blood at routine non-recurrence follow-up after resection. From the 5' RACE reads, TCRdb called clonotypes with MiXCR, one entry per CDR3 protein. In the table there are about 32,000 distinct CDR3 sequences, roughly a tenth of which are singletons. The sample here was PBMCs, taken at follow-up. The receptors stem from a female donor with early-stage non-small cell lung cancer.

This clonotype was found many times. The gene calls are TRBV12-3 or TRBV12-4 and TRBJ1-5; D may be TRBD1 (5 bases). Trimming stripped 0 bases from V and 0 bases from J, with 18 bases between. The CDR3 sequence is 19 residues long. The DNA of the CDR3 is TGTGCCAGCAGTTTAGCGAGGGGTGCGACCGGGTATAGCAATCAGCCCCAGCATTTT. As protein: CASSLARGATGYSNQPQHF.

This clonotype was seen a handful of times. V and J are TRBV7-2 and TRBJ2-1; 9 bases are a match to TRBD1. The CDR3 totals 14 residues. V lost 4 bases, J lost 9 bases, and 7 bases stayed unmatched. Germline values: CDR1 SGHTA, CDR2 FQGNSA. The CDR3 DNA sequence: TGTGCCAGCAGCTACCGGGACAGGGTTAGTGAGCAGTTCTTC. Amino acids: CASSYRDRVSEQFF.

This clonotype was seen a handful of times. The V gene is TRBV5-6, the J gene TRBJ2-5, with 7 positions matching TRBD2. The CDR3 is 14 residues long. CDR1 and CDR2 from the germline V gene are SGHDT and YYEEEE. The V segment lost 1 base and the J segment 2 bases; nucleotides outside the gene matches: 2. The CDR3 DNA reads as TGTGCCAGCAGCTTGCGGGGGGTGCAAGAGACCCAGTACTTC. The encoded protein is CASSLRGVQETQYF.

This clonotype was counted many times. V and J are TRBV2 and TRBJ2-2; D is possibly TRBD2 (5 bases). The V end lost 3 bases, the J end lost 4 bases, and 12 bases lay between the germline ends. The germline V gene has CDR1 SNHLY and CDR2 FYNNEI. CDR3 size: 15 residues. CDR3 DNA: TGTGCCAGCAGTGATGGGAACGCGGGCACCGGGGAGCTGTTTTTT. Encoded protein: CASSDGNAGTGELFF.

This clonotype was observed a handful of times. The J gene is TRBJ2-1, the V gene TRBV28; unclear D gene. Trimming removed 6 bases at V and 9 bases at J, with 9 bases between. Germline CDR1 MDHEN, CDR2 SYDVKM. CDR3 length: 11 amino acids. The CDR3, as DNA: TGTGCCAGCAGCCCCCTGTCTGAGCAGTTCTTC. It encodes CASSPLSEQFF.